This is a list of T cell receptor beta chains from one sample in a study of Graves' ophthalmopathy and Graves' hyperthyroidism. TCRdb analysed the multiplex PCR reads with MiXCR anew, one entry per CDR3 protein. The sample holds 170,000 or so distinct CDR3 sequences; 39% are singletons and the top ten take about 9.5%. Material for sequencing was peripheral blood. These receptors were taken from a man aged 30-40 years with Graves' ophthalmopathy. Both conserved end residues are part of each CDR3. Fields, in order: D gene, J gene, clone size, V gene, CDR3 DNA, CDR3 protein. The D gene is left open where the match is weak. Only some rows state a clone size, as once, few, many or a class for expanded clones.

d_call: -
j_call: TRBJ2-2
clone_size: many
v_call: TRBV27
cdr3_nt: TGTGCCAGCAGTTTATCCGGGACTTCGAACACCGGGGAGCTGTTTTTT
cdr3_aa: CASSLSGTSNTGELFF

d_call: TRBD1
j_call: TRBJ2-7
clone_size: few
v_call: TRBV6-2/TRBV6-3
cdr3_nt: TGTGCCAGCAGACGGGACAGTTCATCCTACGAGCAGTACTTC
cdr3_aa: CASRRDSSSYEQYF

d_call: -
j_call: TRBJ2-7
clone_size: -
v_call: TRBV6-1
cdr3_nt: TGTGCCAGCAGTGCCAGCCGGGACTGGGCTAACGAGCAGTACTTC
cdr3_aa: CASSASRDWANEQYF

d_call: -
j_call: TRBJ1-2
clone_size: many
v_call: TRBV11-2
cdr3_nt: TGTGCCAGCAGCTTAGATTTGTGGGCTGGCTACACCTTC
cdr3_aa: CASSLDLWAGYTF

d_call: TRBD1
j_call: TRBJ2-7
clone_size: -
v_call: TRBV20-1
cdr3_nt: TGCAGTGCAAGGACAGGGTTAGTCGACGAGCAGTACTTC
cdr3_aa: CSARTGLVDEQYF

d_call: -
j_call: TRBJ1-2
clone_size: -
v_call: TRBV20-1
cdr3_nt: TGCAGTGCATACGATCCGGAGGGCTACACCTTC
cdr3_aa: CSAYDPEGYTF

d_call: TRBD1
j_call: TRBJ1-6
clone_size: -
v_call: TRBV12-3/TRBV12-4
cdr3_nt: TGTGCCAGCAGTCCGGGGACAGGGTCGGCACCCCTCCACTTT
cdr3_aa: CASSPGTGSAPLHF

d_call: -
j_call: TRBJ1-1
clone_size: few
v_call: TRBV6-2/TRBV6-3
cdr3_nt: TGTGCCAGCAGTTACACGGACAGGAACACTGAAGCTTTCTTT
cdr3_aa: CASSYTDRNTEAFF

d_call: TRBD2
j_call: TRBJ2-2
clone_size: -
v_call: TRBV12-3/TRBV12-4
cdr3_nt: TGTGCCAGCAGTTTAGGACTAGCGGACACCGGGGAGCTGTTTTTT
cdr3_aa: CASSLGLADTGELFF

d_call: -
j_call: TRBJ2-5
clone_size: -
v_call: TRBV6-2/TRBV6-3
cdr3_nt: TGTGCCAGCAGGACAACCTTCGTGGGAGAGACCCAGTACTTC
cdr3_aa: CASRTTFVGETQYF

d_call: TRBD1
j_call: TRBJ1-1
clone_size: many
v_call: TRBV7-3
cdr3_nt: TGTGCCAGCAGCTTACTTGACAGGGCCGAAGCTTTCTTT
cdr3_aa: CASSLLDRAEAFF

d_call: -
j_call: TRBJ1-1
clone_size: many
v_call: TRBV20-1
cdr3_nt: TGCAGTGCTAGAGATCAGGGAGGGGCCCAGAACACTGAAGCTTTCTTT
cdr3_aa: CSARDQGGAQNTEAFF

d_call: -
j_call: TRBJ2-5
clone_size: many
v_call: TRBV20-1
cdr3_nt: TGCAGTGCGATGGGCGGAGAAGAGACCCAGTACTTC
cdr3_aa: CSAMGGEETQYF

d_call: TRBD1
j_call: TRBJ2-7
clone_size: -
v_call: TRBV12-3/TRBV12-4
cdr3_nt: TGTGCCAGCAGTACAGGGGTCGGACCTTACGAGCAGTACTTC
cdr3_aa: CASSTGVGPYEQYF

d_call: -
j_call: TRBJ2-5
clone_size: many
v_call: TRBV9
cdr3_nt: TGTGCCAGCAGCCCAAGTGGGGCCCAAGAGACCCAGTACTTC
cdr3_aa: CASSPSGAQETQYF

d_call: TRBD2
j_call: TRBJ2-7
clone_size: many
v_call: TRBV5-1
cdr3_nt: TGCGCCAGCAGCTCGGGACTAGCGGGAGGGTACTACGAGCAGTACTTC
cdr3_aa: CASSSGLAGGYYEQYF

d_call: -
j_call: TRBJ1-5
clone_size: -
v_call: TRBV5-1
cdr3_nt: TGCGCCAGCAGCTTTACAGGGTTGGATCAGCCCCAGCATTTT
cdr3_aa: CASSFTGLDQPQHF

d_call: -
j_call: TRBJ2-7
clone_size: many
v_call: TRBV2
cdr3_nt: TGTGCCAGCAGTGAAGGCAGGGGACTGACCTACGAGCAGTACTTC
cdr3_aa: CASSEGRGLTYEQYF

d_call: -
j_call: TRBJ2-7
clone_size: -
v_call: TRBV19
cdr3_nt: TGTGCCAGTAGTCCGACGCCCTGGACCCCCTACGAGCAGTACTTC
cdr3_aa: CASSPTPWTPYEQYF

d_call: -
j_call: TRBJ2-7
clone_size: -
v_call: TRBV6-1
cdr3_nt: TGTGCCAGCAGTGAGGTGGACAGCATCTACGAGCAGTACTTC
cdr3_aa: CASSEVDSIYEQYF

d_call: -
j_call: TRBJ1-2
clone_size: -
v_call: TRBV29-1
cdr3_nt: TGCAGCGTTGAAGGTCAGGCCATATATGGCTACACCTTC
cdr3_aa: CSVEGQAIYGYTF

d_call: -
j_call: TRBJ2-7
clone_size: -
v_call: TRBV28
cdr3_nt: TGTGCCAGCAGTTTTGCGGTTGGGACCTACGAGCAGTACTTC
cdr3_aa: CASSFAVGTYEQYF

d_call: -
j_call: TRBJ2-2
clone_size: many
v_call: TRBV20-1
cdr3_nt: TGCAGTGCTAGGGGACCGTCGAACACCGGGGAGCTGTTTTTT
cdr3_aa: CSARGPSNTGELFF

d_call: -
j_call: TRBJ1-2
clone_size: many
v_call: TRBV7-2
cdr3_nt: TGTGCCAGCAGCTTGAGAGGAAGCGATGGCTACACCTTC
cdr3_aa: CASSLRGSDGYTF

d_call: TRBD1
j_call: TRBJ2-5
clone_size: -
v_call: TRBV7-2
cdr3_nt: TGTGCCAGCAGCGGGACAGGGGATACAGAGACCCAGTACTTC
cdr3_aa: CASSGTGDTETQYF

d_call: TRBD1
j_call: TRBJ2-4
clone_size: many
v_call: TRBV20-1
cdr3_nt: TGCAGTGCTAGACCCCCGGACAGGTTGAACATTCAGTACTTC
cdr3_aa: CSARPPDRLNIQYF

d_call: -
j_call: TRBJ2-7
clone_size: many
v_call: TRBV30
cdr3_nt: TGTGCCTGGACCCCCGCCGGGGCCTACGAGCAGTACTTC
cdr3_aa: CAWTPAGAYEQYF

d_call: -
j_call: TRBJ1-1
clone_size: -
v_call: TRBV6-4
cdr3_nt: TGTGCCAGTAAAACAGGAGGGTACACTGAAGCTTTCTTT
cdr3_aa: CASKTGGYTEAFF

d_call: -
j_call: TRBJ1-1
clone_size: many
v_call: TRBV3-1
cdr3_nt: TGTGCCAGCAGCCAAGTCGGATATACTGAAGCTTTCTTT
cdr3_aa: CASSQVGYTEAFF

d_call: TRBD1
j_call: TRBJ1-2
clone_size: -
v_call: TRBV27
cdr3_nt: TGTGCCAGCACCCCGCCGGGACAGGGGGCCGAGGGCTACACCTTC
cdr3_aa: CASTPPGQGAEGYTF

d_call: -
j_call: TRBJ1-2
clone_size: -
v_call: TRBV29-1
cdr3_nt: TGCAGCGTCAGATACCCGGGACGGAACTATGGCTACACCTTC
cdr3_aa: CSVRYPGRNYGYTF

d_call: TRBD2
j_call: TRBJ2-7
clone_size: -
v_call: TRBV6-1
cdr3_nt: TGTGCCAGCAGCCCTCGGGTAGCGGGAACCTACGAGCAGTACTTC
cdr3_aa: CASSPRVAGTYEQYF